These T cell receptor beta chains were read from a single sample in a study of sequential checkpoint blockade in melanoma. Sequencing used immunoSEQ multiplex PCR; TCRdb keeps in-frame clones, though not all of them. The repertoire holds over 10,000 clones, roughly four fifths seen once, with about 18% in the top ten. This sample comprised CD8+ T cells sorted from blood (inferred from file names), obtained from a patient given nivolumab and ipilimumab in sequence. These TCRs come from a human donor with melanoma. Both conserved end residues are part of each CDR3. D genes are given only for firm matches. Size tells how often a clone was seen (once, few, many) or the class of an expanded clone, and some rows leave it out.

clone_size: NA; v_call: TRBV14; d_call: NA; j_call: TRBJ2-7; cdr3_aa: CASSQGLGVYEQYF; cdr3_nt: TGTGCCAGCAGCCAAGGGCTGGGAGTTTACGAGCAGTACTTC
clone_size: once; v_call: TRBV6-6; d_call: TRBD2; j_call: TRBJ2-7; cdr3_aa: CASSYSRLAGDYEQYF; cdr3_nt: TGTGCCAGCAGTTACTCCCGACTAGCGGGCGACTACGAGCAGTACTTC
clone_size: NA; v_call: TRBV6-6; d_call: NA; j_call: TRBJ2-1; cdr3_aa: CASSWLLALALNEQFF; cdr3_nt: TGTGCCAGCAGTTGGTTGCTGGCGCTAGCCCTCAATGAGCAGTTCTTC
clone_size: once; v_call: TRBV9; d_call: TRBD2; j_call: TRBJ2-5; cdr3_aa: CASSHGTSGGGATQYF; cdr3_nt: TGTGCCAGCAGTCATGGGACTAGCGGAGGGGGGGCGACCCAGTACTTC
clone_size: NA; v_call: TRBV6-1; d_call: TRBD2; j_call: TRBJ2-7; cdr3_aa: CASSEAVGGSYEQYF; cdr3_nt: TGTGCCAGCAGTGAAGCGGTGGGAGGGTCCTACGAGCAGTACTTC
clone_size: NA; v_call: TRBV10-3; d_call: NA; j_call: TRBJ1-5; cdr3_aa: CAISDTVAQPQHF; cdr3_nt: TGTGCCATCAGTGACACGGTAGCTCAGCCCCAGCATTTT
clone_size: NA; v_call: TRBV7-9; d_call: NA; j_call: TRBJ2-1; cdr3_aa: CASSFGSSYNEQFF; cdr3_nt: TGTGCCAGCAGCTTCGGGAGCTCCTACAATGAGCAGTTCTTC
clone_size: NA; v_call: TRBV28; d_call: TRBD1; j_call: TRBJ2-5; cdr3_aa: CASSRTGKGETQYF; cdr3_nt: TGTGCCAGCAGTCGGACAGGGAAGGGAGAGACCCAGTACTTC
clone_size: NA; v_call: TRBV6-5; d_call: TRBD1; j_call: TRBJ1-2; cdr3_aa: CASSFTGTGKYTF; cdr3_nt: TGTGCCAGCAGTTTCACCGGGACAGGGAAGTACACCTTC
clone_size: NA; v_call: TRBV19; d_call: NA; j_call: TRBJ2-7; cdr3_aa: CASSIPPRDEQYF; cdr3_nt: TGTGCCAGTAGTATACCCCCCAGGGACGAGCAGTACTTC
clone_size: NA; v_call: TRBV5-4; d_call: NA; j_call: TRBJ2-7; cdr3_aa: CASSLPPSYEQYF; cdr3_nt: TGTGCCAGCAGCTTGCCCCCTTCCTACGAGCAGTACTTC
clone_size: once; v_call: TRBV7-8; d_call: NA; j_call: TRBJ1-5; cdr3_aa: CASSLFGAEPQHF; cdr3_nt: TGTGCCAGCAGCTTGTTCGGAGCAGAGCCCCAGCATTTT
clone_size: NA; v_call: TRBV10-1; d_call: TRBD2; j_call: TRBJ2-7; cdr3_aa: CASSESGGGPTYEQYF; cdr3_nt: TGCGCCAGCAGTGAGTCTGGGGGAGGGCCGACCTACGAGCAGTACTTC
clone_size: few; v_call: TRBV27; d_call: TRBD1; j_call: TRBJ1-1; cdr3_aa: CASSAQQGLEAFF; cdr3_nt: TGTGCCAGCAGTGCCCAACAGGGGCTCGAAGCTTTCTTT
clone_size: NA; v_call: TRBV4-1; d_call: TRBD2; j_call: TRBJ2-5; cdr3_aa: CASSPPTSGRAAETQYF; cdr3_nt: TGCGCCAGCAGCCCACCGACTAGCGGGAGGGCCGCAGAGACCCAGTACTTC
clone_size: NA; v_call: TRBV4-2; d_call: TRBD2; j_call: TRBJ2-7; cdr3_aa: CASSQEESGGSYEQYF; cdr3_nt: TGTGCCAGCAGCCAAGAAGAAAGCGGGGGTTCCTACGAGCAGTACTTC
clone_size: NA; v_call: TRBV5-6; d_call: TRBD1; j_call: TRBJ2-7; cdr3_aa: CASSLEWDRTRHEQYF; cdr3_nt: TGTGCCAGCAGCTTGGAGTGGGACAGGACCAGACACGAGCAGTACTTC
clone_size: once; v_call: TRBV10-3; d_call: TRBD1; j_call: TRBJ2-4; cdr3_aa: CAISTGGWDIQYF; cdr3_nt: TGTGCCATCAGTACAGGGGGCTGGGACATTCAGTACTTC
clone_size: NA; v_call: TRBV27; d_call: TRBD1; j_call: TRBJ2-1; cdr3_aa: CASSLGTGGYNEQFF; cdr3_nt: TGTGCCAGCAGTTTGGGGACAGGGGGTTACAATGAGCAGTTCTTC
clone_size: NA; v_call: TRBV6-1; d_call: TRBD2; j_call: TRBJ2-7; cdr3_aa: CASSPLAGAYEQYF; cdr3_nt: TGTGCCAGCAGTCCACTAGCGGGGGCATACGAGCAGTACTTC
clone_size: NA; v_call: TRBV6-5; d_call: NA; j_call: TRBJ1-2; cdr3_aa: CASSPRGEIDGYTF; cdr3_nt: TGTGCCAGCAGTCCCAGGGGTGAGATTGATGGCTACACCTTC